This TCR beta chain was profiled in a study of shared clonotypes between healthy human individuals. CDR3 length: 15 residues. Germline V gene sequence: CDR1 LNHDA, CDR2 SQIVND (reference sequence). V gave up 6 bases and J gave up 5 bases; unmatched junction bases: 12. This table comes from immunoSEQ multiplex PCR, and its TCRdb copy is limited to in-frame clones, with some not included. The sample lists fewer than 1.6 million clones, about 98.5% occurring once. The chain carries TRBV19 and TRBJ2-7, with 8 bases lining up with TRBD1. The sequence was collected from a man aged 25-40 years in good health. Material for sequencing was naive CD4+ T cells sorted from blood. Subset here: CD45RA+ positively selected. The CDR3 is CASRKLPDRANEQYF. The CDR3 region has the DNA TGTGCCAGTAGAAAGCTCCCGGACAGGGCGAACGAGCAGTACTTC.